This T cell receptor (beta chain) was identified during a study of OX40 agonist ivuxolimab in advanced cancers. The overall study: Hepatocellular carcinoma, melanoma, renal cell or head and neck cancer was diagnosed in the dose-escalation patients. Study-wide points: Compared with CD4+, CD8+ T cells on average had more expanded clones.

CDR1 and CDR2 from the germline V gene are MDHEN and SYDVKM. The CDR3 runs 13 residues. V was shortened by 6 bases and J by 4 bases, with 13 bases between the two germline ends. With regard to this clone: Its target is unknown.

Profiling relied on immunoSEQ multiplex PCR, and the TCRdb table lists in-frame clones only, not all of them. Among over 55,000 clones listed, approximately 91% were seen once. The rearrangement uses TRBV28 and TRBJ2-7, with a possible D match to TRBD2 (6 bases). The input for sequencing was CD4+ or CD8+ T cells sorted from blood, taken in a trial of the OX40 agonist ivuxolimab. The receptor's source is an adult with an advanced solid tumor such as melanoma, head and neck, liver or kidney cancer. In DNA, the CDR3 is TGTGCCAGCAGCCTCGGGACTTTTTACGAGCAGTACTTC. This sequence encodes CASSLGTFYEQYF. Using reference TRBV28 and TRBJ2-7 for the parts outside the CDR3, the full variable domain is DVKVTQSSRYLVKRTGEKVFLECVQDMDHENMFWYRQDPGLGLRLIYFSYDVKMKEKGDIPEGYSVSREKKERFSLILESASTNQTSMYLCASSLGTFYEQYFGPGTRLTVT.